This is a list of T cell receptor beta chains from one sample in a study of identifying expanded T cells in peripheral blood. Generated by immunoSEQ multiplex PCR, the TCRdb table keeps only in-frame clones and is missing some. The table lists approximately 85,000 clones, approximately 84% of them singletons, with approximately 20% in the top ten. The sequenced sample consisted of blood. The receptors come from a person between 18 and 70 years old in good health. Both conserved end residues are part of each CDR3. Fields, in order: V gene, D gene, CDR3 protein. A D gene is named only where the DNA matches it firmly.

>TRBV9|TRBD1
CASSVGGTGGDYGYTF
>TRBV7-2|.
CASSTPTGLRGEQFF
>TRBV9|.
CASSVDAVSRDGYTF
>TRBV7-9|TRBD1
CASSGQGGEQYF
>TRBV6-1|.
CASSEAGGNTIYF
>TRBV7-9|TRBD2
CASSLYGRNDEQYF
>TRBV28|.
CASRLHTEAFF
>TRBV15|.
CATSQWAGGTEAFF
>TRBV6-5|TRBD1
CASSSSGTGSNQPQHF
>TRBV4-1|.
CASSQDQVGYGYTF
>TRBV19|TRBD1
CASRDRGDTGELFF
>TRBV6-5|TRBD1
CASTSGQGNHEQYF
>TRBV10-1|.
CASSEERARGTEAFF
>TRBV15|.
CATSRVLEGSDGYTF
>TRBV6-5|TRBD1
CASKGGAEYEQYF
>TRBV7-3|.
CASSRSNTGELFF
>TRBV19|TRBD2
CASSNPGGGLAESSYEQYF
>TRBV28|.
CASSFSGAAGNTIYF
>TRBV7-9|.
CASSLAQGMSSYEQYF
>TRBV7-9|.
CASSFGQTAYNEQFF
>TRBV9|.
CASSVGSRYNEQFF
>TRBV4-3|TRBD2
CASSQDPGGSGIYNEQFF
>TRBV5-6|TRBD2
CASSLTSGTSGANVLTF
>TRBV13|.
CASSLGLWGGGNEKLFF
>TRBV5-1|.
CASSLGSYNEQFF
>TRBV19|.
CASDPTGATGEKLFF
>TRBV14|.
CASSQGGNYYGYTF
>TRBV25-1|TRBD1
CASSERTGINEQFF
>TRBV25-1|.
CASSDYAGDGGETQYF
>TRBV19|.
CASGRENQPQHF
>TRBV10-3|.
CAISESGSLNEQFF
>TRBV29-1|.
CSVAQASNQPQHF
>TRBV6-5|.
CASSLDRAYEQYF
>TRBV11-2|TRBD1
CASSLGLGTGGNYGYTF
>TRBV19|.
CASSIGGRNYEQYF
>TRBV13|.
CASSLLNTIYF
>TRBV30|.
CAWSVGRSSYEQYF
>TRBV4-3|.
CASSQGQPSGEQYF
>TRBV9|.
CASSPWGRQSEKLFF
>TRBV7-3|.
CASSLSEVTYEQYF
>TRBV27|TRBD2
CASGPGTSGRYEQYF
>TRBV7-2|.
CASSLAPSNQPQHF
>TRBV5-6|.
CASSLGLQGGGTEAFF
>TRBV6-5|.
CASRAGTRNTEAFF
>TRBV7-2|.
CASSRDYSNYEQYF
>TRBV9|.
CATTWDERPGELFF
>TRBV28|.
CASSLPGDTQPQHF
>TRBV7-2|TRBD2
CASSFGLARVQETQYF
>TRBV2|TRBD1
CASSFTGTESNQPQHF
>TRBV15|.
CATSRDYGRLTALDQPQHF
>TRBV5-1|TRBD2
CASSLPSGISNEQFF